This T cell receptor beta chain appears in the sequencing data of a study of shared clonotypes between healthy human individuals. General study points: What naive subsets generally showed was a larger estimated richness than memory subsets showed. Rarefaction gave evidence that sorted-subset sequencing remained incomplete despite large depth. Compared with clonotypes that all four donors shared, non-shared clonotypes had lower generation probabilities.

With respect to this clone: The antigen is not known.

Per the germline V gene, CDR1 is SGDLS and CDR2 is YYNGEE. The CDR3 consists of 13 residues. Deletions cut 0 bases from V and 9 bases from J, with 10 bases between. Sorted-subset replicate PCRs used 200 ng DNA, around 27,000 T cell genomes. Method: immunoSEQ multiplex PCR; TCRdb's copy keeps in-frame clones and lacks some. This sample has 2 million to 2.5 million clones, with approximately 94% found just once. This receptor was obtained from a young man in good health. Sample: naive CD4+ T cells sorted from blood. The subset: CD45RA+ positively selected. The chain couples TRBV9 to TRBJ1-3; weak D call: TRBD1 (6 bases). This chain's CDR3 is CASSVDGGTTIYF. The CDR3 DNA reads TGTGCCAGCAGCGTAGACGGGGGCACCACCATATATTTT. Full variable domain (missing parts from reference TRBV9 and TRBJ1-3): DSGVTQTPKHLITATGQRVTLRCSPRSGDLSVYWYQQSLDQGLQFLIQYYNGEERAKGNILERFSAQQFPDLHSELNLSSLELGDSALYFCASSVDGGTTIYFGEGSWLTVV.